Listed below are T cell receptor beta chains from one sample, sequenced in a study of blood T cell repertoires in COVID-19. Repertoires were generated with immunoSEQ multiplex PCR, while TCRdb's copy carries only in-frame clones and drops some. The data contain 180,000 or so clones, about 85% of them singletons. What was sequenced was peripheral blood. Every receptor here comes from a man aged 18 to 30 with acute or convalescent COVID-19. Both conserved end residues are trimmed from each CDR3. Size is omitted from some rows. Given values are once, few, many or a class for expanded clones.

clone size: -
V gene: TRBV5-1
J gene: TRBJ2-3
CDR3 protein: ASSRIQGRDTQY

clone size: -
V gene: TRBV15
J gene: TRBJ2-1
CDR3 protein: ATSRVGVNEQF

clone size: -
V gene: TRBV7-3
J gene: TRBJ2-1
CDR3 protein: ASSLKVGLYNEQF

clone size: -
V gene: TRBV7-9
J gene: TRBJ2-3
CDR3 protein: ASSSTNPGQGATDTQY

clone size: -
V gene: TRBV10-3
J gene: TRBJ1-1
CDR3 protein: AISESTGENTEAF

clone size: once
V gene: TRBV3-1/TRBV3-2
J gene: TRBJ1-6
CDR3 protein: ASSPGTANSPLH

clone size: -
V gene: TRBV6-1
J gene: TRBJ1-2
CDR3 protein: ASSEGLGRNYGYT

clone size: -
V gene: TRBV29-1
J gene: TRBJ1-2
CDR3 protein: SVLGQGKAANYGYT

clone size: -
V gene: TRBV6-1
J gene: TRBJ2-7
CDR3 protein: ASSDGTATSYEQY

clone size: -
V gene: TRBV7-7
J gene: TRBJ2-2
CDR3 protein: ASSLEGTGELF

clone size: -
V gene: TRBV27
J gene: TRBJ2-3
CDR3 protein: ASSQRGGKDTQY

clone size: -
V gene: TRBV6-5
J gene: TRBJ1-3
CDR3 protein: ASSYSPGVSGNTIY

clone size: -
V gene: TRBV7-9
J gene: TRBJ1-3
CDR3 protein: ASSLSGVGNTIY

clone size: -
V gene: TRBV19
J gene: TRBJ2-5
CDR3 protein: ASTQQGSGAQY

clone size: -
V gene: TRBV6-6
J gene: TRBJ1-1
CDR3 protein: ASSLRRGEAF

clone size: -
V gene: TRBV12-3/TRBV12-4
J gene: TRBJ2-7
CDR3 protein: ASSDRGPYEQY

clone size: -
V gene: TRBV30
J gene: TRBJ2-1
CDR3 protein: ARHGGTFDEQF

clone size: -
V gene: TRBV5-1
J gene: TRBJ1-1
CDR3 protein: ASSLQGTEAF

clone size: -
V gene: TRBV5-1
J gene: TRBJ1-3
CDR3 protein: ASSSDRVSGNTIY

clone size: -
V gene: TRBV7-9
J gene: TRBJ2-1
CDR3 protein: ASSLVSGKRNEQF

clone size: -
V gene: TRBV5-1
J gene: TRBJ2-5
CDR3 protein: ASSPGQGQAETQY

clone size: -
V gene: TRBV3-1/TRBV3-2
J gene: TRBJ1-5
CDR3 protein: ASSQTGLQPQH

clone size: -
V gene: TRBV18
J gene: TRBJ1-2
CDR3 protein: ASSPSRTGLNYGYT

clone size: -
V gene: TRBV19
J gene: TRBJ1-4
CDR3 protein: ASSEWAADEKLF

clone size: -
V gene: TRBV7-2
J gene: TRBJ1-5
CDR3 protein: ASSPQATRSNQPQH

clone size: -
V gene: TRBV30
J gene: TRBJ2-6
CDR3 protein: AWTRSGTGGAGANVLT

clone size: -
V gene: TRBV5-8
J gene: TRBJ2-2
CDR3 protein: ASRGQGEAGELF

clone size: -
V gene: TRBV6-6
J gene: TRBJ1-2
CDR3 protein: ASRIPGQRNYGYT

clone size: -
V gene: TRBV6-5
J gene: TRBJ1-4
CDR3 protein: ASSYFQGGEKLF

clone size: -
V gene: TRBV25-1
J gene: TRBJ1-2
CDR3 protein: ASSEEVLGRDSYGYT

clone size: -
V gene: TRBV30
J gene: TRBJ2-5
CDR3 protein: AWTSDSQTQY

clone size: -
V gene: TRBV4-1
J gene: TRBJ2-1
CDR3 protein: ASGGADFNEQF

clone size: few
V gene: TRBV30
J gene: TRBJ1-5
CDR3 protein: AWSYSGGNQPQH

clone size: few
V gene: TRBV6-1
J gene: TRBJ1-6
CDR3 protein: ASSEPGRGVRNSPLH

clone size: -
V gene: TRBV19
J gene: TRBJ1-5
CDR3 protein: ASSKQGSLSTQPQH

clone size: -
V gene: TRBV20-1
J gene: TRBJ1-2
CDR3 protein: SAREGYGYT

clone size: -
V gene: TRBV5-1
J gene: TRBJ1-5
CDR3 protein: ASSSGQGGQPQH

clone size: -
V gene: TRBV10-1
J gene: TRBJ1-6
CDR3 protein: ASSESRQGYSPLH

clone size: -
V gene: TRBV3-1/TRBV3-2
J gene: TRBJ2-4
CDR3 protein: ASSQNAGGWTSLLAKNIQY

clone size: -
V gene: TRBV18
J gene: TRBJ2-1
CDR3 protein: ASSPPVNNNEQF

clone size: once
V gene: TRBV11-1
J gene: TRBJ2-3
CDR3 protein: ASSETSGGSDTQY

clone size: -
V gene: TRBV9
J gene: TRBJ2-5
CDR3 protein: ASSVASGNSQETQY

clone size: -
V gene: TRBV6-6
J gene: TRBJ2-2
CDR3 protein: ASSTTGTGELF

clone size: -
V gene: TRBV12-3/TRBV12-4
J gene: TRBJ2-4
CDR3 protein: ASTLGTKNIQY

clone size: -
V gene: TRBV2
J gene: TRBJ1-4
CDR3 protein: ASSERGQGNEKLF

clone size: -
V gene: TRBV6-5
J gene: TRBJ1-4
CDR3 protein: ASGDRGEKLF

clone size: once
V gene: TRBV15
J gene: TRBJ1-4
CDR3 protein: ATSRDQNNATGGREKLF